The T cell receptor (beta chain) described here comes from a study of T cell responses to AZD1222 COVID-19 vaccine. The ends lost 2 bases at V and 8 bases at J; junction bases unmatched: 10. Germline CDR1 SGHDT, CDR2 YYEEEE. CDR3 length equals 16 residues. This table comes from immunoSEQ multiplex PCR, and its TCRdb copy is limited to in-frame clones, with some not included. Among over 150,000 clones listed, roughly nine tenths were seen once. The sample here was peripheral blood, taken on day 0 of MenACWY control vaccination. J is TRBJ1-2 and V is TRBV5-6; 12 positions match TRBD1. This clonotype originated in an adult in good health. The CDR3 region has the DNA TGTGCCAGCAGCTTCCGGGACAGGGGGCCTGGGGCCGGCTACACCTTC. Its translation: CASSFRDRGPGAGYTF.